Following are 13 T cell receptor beta chains from one sample sequenced in a study of TIL therapy for anti-PD-1-resistant metastatic lung cancer (dated by TCRdb to the early 2020s). Taken with the paper, the label for time point translates to: pre-treatment sample, taken before nivolumab and TIL therapy. The immunoSEQ v3 hsTCRB kit was used to amplify TCR beta CDR3 regions from genomic DNA through bias-controlled multiplex PCR. TCRdb retrieved this table from immuneACCESS and kept in-frame rearrangements only. Not all clones are present; in checked studies, unresolved V genes account for under half, and no reason is known for the remainder. A total of some 60,000 clones appear in this sample, over 70% of them only once. The top ten clones comprise about 1.8% of the sample. The sequences come from blood, collected at baseline. These receptors were collected from a person aged 25 to 80 with non-small cell lung cancer.

This clone appeared once. The chain joins TRBV18 to TRBJ2-3, with TRBD1 identical over 10 bases. The length of the CDR3 is 15 residues. V gave up 5 bases and J gave up 2 bases; unmatched junction bases: 4. Looked up from germline, CDR1 is KGHSH and CDR2 is LQKENI. The CDR3 loop is CASSRDRGDTDTQYF. The CDR3 nucleotides are TGTGCCAGCTCAAGGGACAGGGGAGACACAGATACGCAGTATTTT.

J is TRBJ2-3 and V is TRBV5-1; 7 positions agree with TRBD2. The CDR3 has 15 amino acids. Germline-derived CDR1 and CDR2 are SGHRS and YFSETQ. The ends lost 1 base at V and 0 bases at J; junction bases unmatched: 2. Written as DNA, the CDR3 is TGCGCCAGCAGCTTGCTAGCGGCTAGCACAGATACGCAGTATTTT. Protein product: CASSLLAASTDTQYF.

This clone was observed a few times. The V and J genes are TRBV6-1 and TRBJ2-7, with D possibly being TRBD1 (6 bases). CDR1 MNHNS and CDR2 SASEGT come from the germline V gene. V lost 4 bases and J lost 0, with 16 bases in between. This CDR3 spans 16 amino acids. CDR3 region: CASSAPRDIDSYEQYF. As DNA, the CDR3 is TGTGCCAGCAGTGCTCCCCGGGACATCGACTCCTACGAGCAGTACTTC.

This clone occurred once. This chain's CDR3 is CAWRQQGAEQYF. The CDR3, as DNA: TGTGCCTGGAGACAACAGGGGGCTGAGCAGTACTTC. The chain recombines TRBV30 with TRBJ2-7, with 9 bases lining up with TRBD1. Looked up from germline, CDR1 is GTSNPN and CDR2 is SVGIG (reference sequence). V lost 3 bases and J lost 7; bases outside the gene matches: 4. The CDR3 covers 12 residues.

This clone has a single count. This sequence joins TRBV10-3 and TRBJ1-2; 10 bases fit TRBD1. Germline CDR1 reads ENHRY; CDR2 reads SYGVKD. With V trimmed by 0 bases and J by 7 bases, 2 bases remained unmatched. The CDR3 extends over 14 amino acids. The CDR3 reads CAISESRDRGGYTF. CDR3 DNA: TGTGCCATCAGTGAGTCCCGGGACAGGGGTGGCTACACCTTC.

Comment on this clone: The sample has other DNA sequences that encode this CDR3 too. The gene calls are TRBV6-5 and TRBJ2-3; D is tentatively TRBD1 or TRBD2 (5 bases each). The germline V gene encodes CDR1 MNHEY and CDR2 SVGAGI. There are 16 residues in the CDR3. The V end was cut by 0 bases, the J end by 0 bases, with 10 bases between. CDR3 DNA: TGTGCCAGCAGTTACTCGGGACGGGCAAGCACAGATACGCAGTATTTT. It codes for CASSYSGRASTDTQYF.

The V and J genes are TRBV7-2 and TRBJ2-5; maybe TRBD2 (6 bases). This CDR3 has 13 amino acids. V shed 3 bases and J shed 5 bases, with 10 bases lying between them. CDR1 is SGHTA, CDR2 FQGNSA, per germline. CDR3 nucleotide sequence: TGTGCCAGCAGCTTCGCGGGAAGGGAGACCCAGTACTTC. Amino acids: CASSFAGRETQYF.

V and J are TRBV4-1 and TRBJ2-1, with 7 bases fitting TRBD1. In germline, CDR1 is MGHRA, CDR2 YSYEKL. The CDR3 covers 16 residues. The V and J ends lost 4 bases and 3 bases, in that order; junction bases with no gene match: 9. CDR3 in DNA: TGCGCCAGCAGCCCCTCACAGGGGAAACTCTACAATGAGCAGTTCTTC. It encodes CASSPSQGKLYNEQFF.

This chain connects TRBV30 to TRBJ2-5; a weak D match, TRBD2 (6 bases). CDR3 length: 13 residues. Germline V gene sequence: CDR1 GTSNPN, CDR2 SVGIG (reference sequence). V gave up 2 bases and J gave up 2 bases, with 9 bases separating them. The CDR3 DNA follows: TGTGCCTGGAGTCGGGGGAGGCAAGAGACCCAGTACTTC. Translating it yields CAWSRGRQETQYF.

The chain joins TRBV15 to TRBJ1-4, with TRBD1 matching over 9 bases. Germline V gene lookup returns CDR1 LNHNV and CDR2 YYDKDF (reference sequence). CDR3 length: 17 amino acids. The J segment lost 6 bases and the V segment lost 2 bases, leaving 10 bases of the junction unmatched. The chain's CDR3 is CATSRYYPGTGYEKLFF. The CDR3 DNA reads as TGTGCCACCAGCAGATACTATCCCGGGACAGGGTATGAAAAACTGTTTTTT.

A few counts support this clone. The rearrangement links TRBV11-2 to TRBJ1-5, with TRBD1 as a possible D gene (5 bases). The germline CDR1 and CDR2 sequences are SGHAT and FQNNGV. The CDR3 consists of 15 residues. V was pared by 0 bases and J by 7 bases, with 13 bases between. CDR3 region: CASSLDGGAAQPQHF. The CDR3 DNA sequence: TGTGCCAGCAGCTTAGATGGAGGGGCGGCCCAGCCCCAGCATTTT.

This clone was detected a few times. V gene TRBV28 combines with J gene TRBJ2-5; 9 nucleotides align to TRBD1. The ends lost 3 bases at V and 3 bases at J; junction bases unmatched: 8. Germline CDR1 is MDHEN and CDR2 is SYDVKM. This CDR3 is built from 16 residues. CDR3 region: CASSFRDREIKETQYF. CDR3 coding DNA: TGTGCCAGCAGTTTTAGGGACAGGGAAATCAAAGAGACCCAGTACTTC.

J is TRBJ2-7 and V is TRBV28; a possible D gene is TRBD2 (5 bases). V was pared by 1 base and J by 2 bases, with 24 bases between. This CDR3 contains 19 residues. Germline assignment: CDR1 MDHEN and CDR2 SYDVKM. The CDR3 DNA is TGTGCCAGCAGTTTATTTAGGTGGGAGACGGCGAAGAGGGCCTACGAGCAGTACTTC. Encoded protein: CASSLFRWETAKRAYEQYF. Using reference TRBV28 and TRBJ2-7 for the parts outside the CDR3, the full variable domain is DVKVTQSSRYLVKRTGEKVFLECVQDMDHENMFWYRQDPGLGLRLIYFSYDVKMKEKGDIPEGYSVSREKKERFSLILESASTNQTSMYLCASSLFRWETAKRAYEQYFGPGTRLTVT.